The subject of this entry is one TCR beta chain. The antigen this receptor binds is unknown. No much larger clonotype is one base removed from it; base qualities were not supplied. The sample is drawn from a study of blood T cell repertoires in COVID-19 (dated by TCRdb to the early 2020s). Notes on the research overall: Samples from collaborators originated in the United States, Italy and Spain and spanned both the acute and convalescent phases of COVID-19. The repertoires were released in a freely available public database meant as a resource for research on the immune response to SARS-CoV-2. Where HLA class I and class II types were available, the types were taken from metadata supplied by the sample provider, not from assay-based typing. A de-identified subject ID, COVID-19 status, age in years and sex were almost always included in the sample metadata. The material from the prospective study consisted of cDNA or gDNA derived from T cells, B-cell-depleted T cells, or PBMCs. The samples were drawn from two sources: the first 160 participants of the ongoing ImmuneRACE study, and 1,000 to 1,500 subjects contributed by 6 global collaborators. Subjects who had been exposed to COVID-19, were actively infected with it, or had recovered from it provided the deeply sampled blood TCRbeta repertoires that made up the dataset.

The collaborating institutions used their own protocols to collect whole blood in K2EDTA tubes. For TCRbeta analysis, collaborators shipped samples in one of three forms: frozen whole blood, isolated PBMCs, or DNA extracted from either of those sample types. Results and caveats for the whole study, not just this receptor: How much clinical and demographic metadata was included differed by source and by participant, and the metadata was provided uncurated.

Trimmed from V: 3 bases; trimmed from J: 1 base; junction bases lacking a gene match: 0. The germline V gene encodes CDR1 SGHTA and CDR2 FQGNSA. The CDR3 spans 14 residues, from the cysteine through the phenylalanine. Of the read, only the CDR3 DNA is kept; its 42 bases are in frame from base 1. TCRbeta CDR3 regions were amplified from genomic DNA by means of the immunoSEQ Assay, a bias-controlled multiplex PCR. On the study's bioinformatics: The number of nucleated cells in each sample was estimated by amplification of reference gene primers within the assay. To quantify the absolute abundance of each unique TCRbeta CDR3 rearrangement, sequence reads were collapsed and filtered. For each sample, productive Simpson clonality was calculated by taking the square root of Simpson's diversity index across productive rearrangements. TCRdb's version of the immuneACCESS table is confined to in-frame rearrangements and falls short of the full clone set. An unresolved V gene accounts for under half of the shortfall where checked; the remainder is of unknown origin. The DNA gave D and trimming, while V, J and clone size come from that table. Here the sample has 150,000 to 200,000 clones; just under 85% occur a single time. Of the sample, 22% falls within the top ten clones.

Sequenced sample: peripheral blood. The sequence is built from TRBV7-2 and TRBJ2-1; 7 bases in the middle match TRBD2. This receptor was identified in an elderly woman with acute or convalescent COVID-19. The sequenced DNA is TGTGCCAGCAGCTTGGGGGGGTCCTACAATGAGCAGTTCTTC. Its amino acids are CASSLGGSYNEQFF.